One T cell receptor (beta chain) is described in this entry. No antigen is known for it. The source of the sample is a study of T cell responses to AZD1222 COVID-19 vaccine. The study's findings and limits: Nearly half of spike-specific TCRs reportedly target unmutated variant regions. At baseline, seropositivity was found in only 5 to 7 AZD1222 recipients.

Pooled samples include second doses given at about 4 or 12 weeks. Clones were read by immunoSEQ multiplex PCR, and TCRdb kept only the in-frame ones, dropping some. The sample includes 100,000 to 150,000 clones, over 85% of them seen just once. Germline CDR1 is SGHDT and CDR2 is YYEEEE. V gave up 0 bases and J gave up 7 bases, with 5 bases separating them. This CDR3 is built from 12 residues. The TCR comes from an adult who received the AZD1222 COVID-19 vaccine. The sample consisted of peripheral blood, taken 28 days after the second AZD1222 dose. The genes are TRBV5-6 and TRBJ1-5; D call uncertain. The DNA of the CDR3 is TGTGCCAGCAGCTTGGTGGGACAGCCCCAGCATTTT. Protein product: CASSLVGQPQHF.